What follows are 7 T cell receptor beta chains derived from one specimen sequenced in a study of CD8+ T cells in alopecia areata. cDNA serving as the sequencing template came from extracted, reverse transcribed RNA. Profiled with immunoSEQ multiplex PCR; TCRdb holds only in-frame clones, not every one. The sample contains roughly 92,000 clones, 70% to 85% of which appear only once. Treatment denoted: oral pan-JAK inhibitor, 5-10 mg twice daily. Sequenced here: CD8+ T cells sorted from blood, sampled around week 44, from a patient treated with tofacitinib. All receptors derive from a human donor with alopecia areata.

The CDR3 nucleotides are TGTGCCAGCTCAGAGGATAGCTGGGAACAGCCCCAGCATTTT. Its translation is CASSEDSWEQPQHF. The chain uses TRBV18 and TRBJ1-5; D gene uncertain. The CDR3 totals 14 residues. Germline V gene lookup returns CDR1 KGHSH and CDR2 LQKENI. Deletions cut 5 bases from V and 7 bases from J, with 15 bases between.

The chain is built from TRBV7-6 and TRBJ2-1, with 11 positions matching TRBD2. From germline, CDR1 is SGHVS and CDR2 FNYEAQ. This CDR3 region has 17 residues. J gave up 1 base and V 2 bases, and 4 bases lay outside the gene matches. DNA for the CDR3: TGTGCCAGCAGCTTACTAGCGGGGGGTGGATCCTACAATGAGCAGTTCTTC. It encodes CASSLLAGGGSYNEQFF.

Written as DNA, the CDR3 is TGCGCCAGCAGCCGTCATGGAGCGGGGTGGACAGATACGCAGTATTTT. Translating gives CASSRHGAGWTDTQYF. V gene TRBV4-1 combines with J gene TRBJ2-3; 7 bases are shared with TRBD2. V shed 4 bases, J shed 3 bases, and the junction held 10 bases outside the gene matches. The CDR3 has 16 residues. Germline V gives CDR1 MGHRA, CDR2 YSYEKL.

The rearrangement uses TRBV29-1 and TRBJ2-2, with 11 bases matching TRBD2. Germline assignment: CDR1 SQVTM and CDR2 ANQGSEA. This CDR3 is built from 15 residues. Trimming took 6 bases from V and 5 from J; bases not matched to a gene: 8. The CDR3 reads CSVMTGTSGTGELFF. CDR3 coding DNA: TGCAGCGTGATGACCGGGACTAGCGGTACCGGGGAGCTGTTTTTT.

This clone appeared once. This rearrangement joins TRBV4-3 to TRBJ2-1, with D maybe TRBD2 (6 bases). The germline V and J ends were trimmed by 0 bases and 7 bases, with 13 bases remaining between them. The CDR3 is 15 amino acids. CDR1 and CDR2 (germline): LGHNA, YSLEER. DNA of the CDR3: TGCGCCAGCAGCCAAGAGAGTCTAGCGAGGAATGAGCAGTTCTTC. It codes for CASSQESLARNEQFF.

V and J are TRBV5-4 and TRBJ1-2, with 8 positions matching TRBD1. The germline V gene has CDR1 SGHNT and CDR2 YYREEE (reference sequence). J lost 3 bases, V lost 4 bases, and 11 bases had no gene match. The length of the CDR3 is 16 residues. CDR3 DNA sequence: TGTGCCAGCAGCCCGGGCGGTGGACAGGGTGACTATGGCTACACCTTC. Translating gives CASSPGGGQGDYGYTF.

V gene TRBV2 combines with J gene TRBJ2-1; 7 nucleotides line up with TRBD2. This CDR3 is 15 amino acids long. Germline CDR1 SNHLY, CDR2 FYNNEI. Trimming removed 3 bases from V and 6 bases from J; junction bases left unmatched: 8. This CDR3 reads CASSEGGFFPNEQFF. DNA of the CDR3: TGTGCCAGCAGTGAGGGAGGGTTCTTCCCCAATGAGCAGTTCTTC.